A single T cell receptor beta chain is shown here with its context. The CDR3 end is not reached by the read, which stops 3 residues before it; the germline J gene fills it in. The V gene's germline CDR1 is LNHDA and CDR2 SQIVND (reference sequence). The V end lost 7 bases, the J end lost 4 bases, and 19 bases lay between the germline ends. The CDR3 sequence is 15 residues long. These data belong to a study of T cells in women clearing cervical HPV infection. On the study more broadly: For cases, blood was sampled a median around 150 days after lesion detection, interquartile range about 80 to 220 days.

Using immunoSEQ multiplex PCR, the repertoire was profiled, and TCRdb retains in-frame clones only, with some absent. The sample table sets out approximately 18,000 clones. The origin of this receptor is a woman aged 18 to 75 with a cervical HPV16 infection that either progressed to CIN3+ or cleared (not recorded which). This chain uses TRBV19 with TRBJ2-5; D perhaps matches TRBD1 (6 bases). Sequencing used blood buffy coat. CDR3 DNA, as far as it was read: TGTGCCAGTAAGAAGACCGGGACATTCCGAGAGACC. It is translated as CASKKTGTFRET. The whole CDR3 sequence is CASKKTGTFRETQYF.